What follows is one T cell receptor (beta chain) and its context. CDR3 length: 16 residues. CDR1 and CDR2 from the germline V gene are SGHDT and YYEEEE. With 0 bases clipped from V and 2 bases from J, the junction kept 7 bases outside the gene matches. The data originate from a study of blood T cell repertoires in COVID-19. Study-level background: PBMCs, B-cell-depleted T cells, or T cells provided the cDNA or gDNA that made up the material.

In the source study's methods: From reference gene primer amplification, estimates of nucleated cell counts were derived. Sequencing used immunoSEQ multiplex PCR; TCRdb keeps in-frame clones, though not all of them. V and J calls and clone size are given by that table; D and trimming were obtained from the DNA. The sample lists roughly 260,000 clones, roughly 82% occurring once. The source material was peripheral blood. This receptor was taken from a woman of 80 years or more with active or convalescent COVID-19. V usage is TRBV5-6 and J usage is TRBJ1-2; 7 bases fit TRBD1. The CDR3 protein is CASSLGSSGGNYGYTF. The CDR3 coding sequence is TGTGCCAGCAGCTTGGGGTCGTCAGGGGGAAACTATGGCTACACCTTC.